The 26 T cell receptor beta chains below were found in one sample sequenced in a study of a mutant IDH1 vaccine in newly diagnosed glioma. Data came from immunoSEQ multiplex PCR; TCRdb stores just in-frame clones and leaves some out. This table has around 26,000 clones, around 76% appearing once. Time point here: week 47, end of study. Every vaccination contained 300 ug of the mutant IDH1 20-mer peptide and was paired with topical imiquimod. These receptors' antigens are unknown. The sequencing used PBMCs, collected from a glioma patient whose treatment included an IDH1 peptide vaccine. The receptors stem from a man in his forties or fifties with glioma. Some clones in this sample may be carry-over from other donors' samples.

This sequence joins TRBV27 and TRBJ1-2; D remains ambiguous. Deletions cut 5 bases from V and 0 bases from J, with 13 bases between. The CDR3 contains 15 residues. Germline CDR1 MNHEY, CDR2 SMNVEV (reference sequence). This CDR3 is CASSTRTQANYGYTF. CDR3 nucleotide sequence: TGTGCCAGCAGTACCCGGACCCAAGCTAACTATGGCTACACCTTC.

The chain couples TRBV4-3 to TRBJ1-5, with D unclear. Germline-derived CDR1 and CDR2 are LGHNA and YSLEER. The CDR3 length is 15 residues. Trimming removed 0 bases at V and 1 base at J, with 7 bases between. CDR3 sequence (DNA): TGCGCCAGCAGCCAAGATTCGAACAGCAATCAGCCCCAGCATTTT. Its translation is CASSQDSNSNQPQHF.

V and J are TRBV27 and TRBJ2-7, with D possibly being TRBD1 or TRBD2 (6 bases each). The length of the CDR3 is 14 residues. Germline V gene lookup returns CDR1 MNHEY and CDR2 SMNVEV (reference sequence). Trimming cost V 2 bases and J 1 base, with 9 bases left between them. The CDR3 DNA reads as TGTGCCAGCAGTTTACAGGGGACTTCCTACGAGCAGTACTTC. Its protein is CASSLQGTSYEQYF.

V usage is TRBV4-2 and J usage is TRBJ1-4; D might be TRBD1 (5 bases). The germline CDR1 and CDR2 sequences are LGHNA and YNFKEQ. This CDR3 spans 15 amino acids. The V and J ends lost 1 base and 8 bases respectively, with 14 bases between them. The CDR3 loop reads CASSQVGVFAEKLFF. The DNA for the CDR3 is TGTGCCAGCAGCCAAGTAGGGGTCTTCGCGGAAAAACTGTTTTTT.

The chain recombines TRBV30 with TRBJ1-2; tentatively, D is TRBD1 (6 bases). Trimming cost V 1 base and J 8 bases, with 11 bases left between them. CDR1 is GTSNPN, CDR2 SVGIG, per germline (reference sequence). The CDR3 contains 12 residues. CDR3 nucleotides: TGTGCCTGGAGTGCAGGGGCCGGAGGCTACACCTTC. Amino acid sequence: CAWSAGAGGYTF.

To note about this clone: Other nucleotide sequences from this sample produce the same CDR3. The CDR3: CASSYSRGQPQHF. CDR3 bases: TGTGCCAGCAGTTACTCGAGAGGGCAGCCCCAGCATTTT. The V gene is TRBV6-5, the J gene TRBJ1-5; D gene ambiguous. The germline V gene has CDR1 MNHEY and CDR2 SVGAGI. This CDR3 is 13 amino acids long. Trimming removed 0 bases at V and 7 bases at J, with 7 bases between.

The genes are TRBV19 and TRBJ1-5; D may be TRBD1 (5 bases). The germline V and J ends were trimmed by 5 bases and 6 bases, with 14 bases remaining between them. The germline V gene encodes CDR1 LNHDA and CDR2 SQIVND (reference sequence). There are 14 residues in the CDR3. CDR3 amino acids: CASSVQGSGQPQHF. CDR3 in DNA: TGTGCCAGTAGTGTCCAGGGATCTGGTCAGCCCCAGCATTTT.

This clone has only one observation. J is TRBJ1-1 and V is TRBV29-1; maybe TRBD1 (5 bases). Looked up from germline, CDR1 is SQVTM and CDR2 is ANQGSEA. Trimming shortened V by 5 bases and J by 5 bases, and 12 bases separated the two germline ends. The CDR3 has 12 amino acids. The CDR3 loop is CSVLTEKTEAFF. The CDR3 bases are TGCAGCGTTCTGACAGAGAAGACTGAAGCTTTCTTT.

V usage is TRBV2 and J usage is TRBJ2-7; TRBD2 is a possible D gene (5 bases). Trimming left V 9 bases short and J 7 bases short, with 10 bases between. Germline CDR1 reads SNHLY; CDR2 reads FYNNEI. The CDR3 has 10 amino acids. CDR3 nucleotide sequence: TGTGCCAGTCTCTCGGGGGAGCAGTACTTC. Its translation is CASLSGEQYF.

This sequence joins TRBV6-5 and TRBJ1-1, with D hard to call. Deletions cut 6 bases from V and 4 bases from J, with 15 bases between. CDR3 size: 14 residues. Germline values: CDR1 MNHEY, CDR2 SVGAGI. The CDR3 coding sequence is TGTGCCAGCAGCCTAACGGTAGAGATCACTGAAGCTTTCTTT. Translating it yields CASSLTVEITEAFF.

V usage is TRBV5-6 and J usage is TRBJ1-4, with D perhaps TRBD1 (5 bases). The CDR3 is 17 residues long. V was trimmed by 3 bases and J by 7 bases, leaving 22 bases between them. Germline CDR1 and CDR2: SGHDT and YYEEEE. The CDR3 reads CASSSLVTGTALEKLFF. In DNA form, the CDR3 reads TGTGCCAGCAGCTCTTTGGTAACCGGGACGGCCCTTGAAAAACTGTTTTTT.

The genes are TRBV6-1 and TRBJ2-7, with TRBD1 identical over 8 bases. Trimming removed 6 bases from V and 1 base from J; junction bases left unmatched: 8. Germline assignment: CDR1 MNHNS and CDR2 SASEGT. The CDR3 is 15 residues long. CDR3 sequence reads: CASRLGQGISYEQYF. The CDR3 DNA is TGTGCCAGCAGGCTAGGACAGGGAATTTCCTACGAGCAGTACTTC.

The chain recombines TRBV19 with TRBJ2-2, with D maybe TRBD1 (5 bases). From germline, CDR1 is LNHDA and CDR2 SQIVND (reference sequence). V lost 10 bases, J lost 6 bases, and 12 bases lay in between. The CDR3 is 12 residues long. For the CDR3, the DNA is TGTGCCACCATGCAGGGTTCCGGGGAGCTGTTTTTT. It translates to CATMQGSGELFF.

This chain links TRBV7-9 with TRBJ1-6; D is uncertain. Germline-derived CDR1 and CDR2 are SEHNR and FQNEAQ (reference sequence). The CDR3 spans 14 residues. V gave up 1 base and J gave up 8 bases, with 9 bases separating them. In DNA, the CDR3 is TGTGCCAGCAGCTTAGGGCGGAGCGATTCACCCCTCCACTTT. Translating it yields CASSLGRSDSPLHF.

The chain is built from TRBV18 and TRBJ1-1; TRBD1 agrees at 7 bases. V was clipped by 10 bases and J by 4 bases; unmatched bases: 18. Germline V gives CDR1 KGHSH, CDR2 LQKENI. The CDR3 spans 16 residues. CDR3 sequence: CATLGEGAVKGTEAFF. In nucleotides, the CDR3 is TGTGCCACCCTCGGGGAGGGGGCTGTAAAGGGCACTGAAGCTTTCTTT.

This rearrangement joins TRBV19 to TRBJ2-2, with TRBD1 matching 8 bases. Trimming at V came to 10 bases and at J to 5 bases, leaving 15 bases not matched to a gene. This CDR3 is 16 amino acids long. Germline CDR1 reads LNHDA; CDR2 reads SQIVND (reference sequence). CDR3 bases: TGTGCCACCAAAGGGGCAGGGGGCGCGTGGACCGGGGAGCTGTTTTTT. Translated, it gives CATKGAGGAWTGELFF.

V is TRBV19 and J is TRBJ2-1, with D perhaps matching TRBD1 (6 bases). Trimming shortened V by 2 bases and J by 9 bases, and 11 bases separated the two germline ends. This CDR3 is 13 amino acids long. Germline V gives CDR1 LNHDA, CDR2 SQIVND (reference sequence). The CDR3 DNA reads TGTGCCAGTAGTATACAGGGGTTTGGTGAGCAGTTCTTC. Translation gives CASSIQGFGEQFF.

The J gene is TRBJ1-1, the V gene TRBV30; D is perhaps TRBD1 (5 bases). V lost 4 bases to trimming and J lost 8 bases, with 26 bases between them. Looked up from germline, CDR1 is GTSNPN and CDR2 is SVGIG (reference sequence). The CDR3 has 16 amino acids. For the CDR3, the DNA is TGTGCCTGGACTAATACGCGAGGGGCTAAGGTCAAGGAAGCTTTCTTT. Amino acid sequence: CAWTNTRGAKVKEAFF.

The rearrangement uses TRBV5-1 and TRBJ2-2, with TRBD2 as a possible D gene (5 bases). The CDR3 extends over 15 amino acids. Germline CDR1 is SGHRS and CDR2 is YFSETQ. Trimming took off 1 base at V and 4 bases at J, with 11 bases between the two ends. CDR3 region: CASSLSTLATGELFF. The CDR3 coding sequence is TGCGCCAGCAGCTTGAGTACCCTAGCCACCGGGGAGCTGTTTTTT.

This clone was recorded only once. The CDR3 here is CSVEERANEKLFF. For the CDR3, the DNA is TGCAGCGTTGAGGAGCGTGCTAATGAAAAACTGTTTTTT. The gene calls are TRBV29-1 and TRBJ1-4; D gene unclear. V lost 3 bases to trimming and J lost 3 bases, with 8 bases between them. The length of the CDR3 is 13 residues. Germline assignment: CDR1 SQVTM and CDR2 ANQGSEA.

This rearrangement joins TRBV5-1 to TRBJ1-1; D uncertain. Germline lookup yields CDR1 SGHRS and CDR2 YFSETQ. V was cut by 1 base and J by 0 bases, with 10 bases left in between. CDR3 length: 15 residues. Written as DNA, the CDR3 is TGCGCCAGCAGCTTGAGATCGCAGGTGAACACTGAAGCTTTCTTT. Its protein product is CASSLRSQVNTEAFF.

V is TRBV4-2 and J is TRBJ2-3, with 10 bases matching TRBD2. Trimming removed 0 bases from V and 6 bases from J; junction bases left unmatched: 6. The V gene's germline CDR1 is LGHNA and CDR2 YNFKEQ. This CDR3 is built from 16 residues. In DNA, the CDR3 is TGTGCCAGCAGCCAAGATAAGCGGGGGGGTTCCGATACGCAGTATTTT. Encoded protein: CASSQDKRGGSDTQYF.

The rearrangement links TRBV9 to TRBJ1-3, with no clear D. CDR3 length equals 13 residues. Germline CDR1 reads SGDLS; CDR2 reads YYNGEE. V was cut by 3 bases and J by 4 bases, with 8 bases left in between. CDR3 nucleotide sequence: TGTGCCAGCAGCGCCACGGGGGGAAACACCATATATTTT. Translation: CASSATGGNTIYF.

The V and J genes are TRBV7-9 and TRBJ1-3, with 7 bases identical to TRBD1. The CDR3 is 18 residues long. Trimming took 4 bases from V and 0 from J; bases not matched to a gene: 12. Germline V gene lookup returns CDR1 SEHNR and CDR2 FQNEAQ (reference sequence). CDR3 sequence: CASSSDRDRIPSGNTIYF. The DNA of the CDR3 is TGTGCCAGCAGCTCTGACCGGGACAGAATCCCCTCTGGAAACACCATATATTTT.

The chain combines TRBV7-2 with TRBJ2-5; no reliable D call. The CDR3 consists of 13 residues. With 3 bases removed from V and 2 bases from J, the gap between germline ends came to 7 bases. Germline V gives CDR1 SGHTA, CDR2 FQGNSA. The CDR3 reads CASSLVLQETQYF. CDR3 nucleotide sequence: TGTGCCAGCAGCTTGGTACTTCAAGAGACCCAGTACTTC.

The chain's CDR3 is CASSDEQGRRAFF. For the CDR3, the DNA is TGTGCCAGCAGTGATGAACAGGGGAGACGAGCTTTCTTT. V gene TRBV6-4 combines with J gene TRBJ1-1; 7 bases line up with TRBD1. Trimming took 3 bases from V and 10 from J; bases not matched to a gene: 8. Germline-derived CDR1 and CDR2 are MRHNA and SNTAGT. The CDR3 covers 13 residues.